Listed below are T cell receptor beta chains from one sample, sequenced in a study of blood T cell repertoires in COVID-19. TCRdb's table, derived via immunoSEQ multiplex PCR, lists solely in-frame clones and lacks some. This sample yields 190,000 or so clones, of which around four fifths are seen a single time; roughly 2.9% belongs to the top ten. The specimen sequenced was peripheral blood. Receptors originate from a man between 45 and 60 years old with active or convalescent COVID-19. CDR3s leave out the opening cysteine and the closing phenylalanine or tryptophan. Clone size is given for some rows only: seen once, a few or many times, or a class if the clone is expanded.

V: TRBV30
J: TRBJ2-7
size: -
length: 12
CDR3: AWDAGEEAYEQY

V: TRBV30
J: TRBJ1-5
size: -
length: 11
CDR3: AWGQRVNQPQH

V: TRBV2
J: TRBJ1-5
size: few
length: 15
CDR3: ASSERGQGAVNQPQH

V: TRBV12-5
J: TRBJ1-5
size: -
length: 13
CDR3: ASGLVHGGGQPQH

V: TRBV19
J: TRBJ1-1
size: -
length: 15
CDR3: ASSSSRGLFMNTEAF

V: TRBV5-1
J: TRBJ2-7
size: few
length: 13
CDR3: ASSSEPGVSYEQY

V: TRBV5-4
J: TRBJ1-2
size: -
length: 13
CDR3: ASSNGQLTNYGYT

V: TRBV20-1
J: TRBJ1-5
size: -
length: 14
CDR3: SASTGTLNSNQPQH

V: TRBV5-1
J: TRBJ2-1
size: -
length: 14
CDR3: ASSLEASGRNNEQF

V: TRBV5-1
J: TRBJ1-4
size: once
length: 11
CDR3: ASSLAREEKLF

V: TRBV4-1
J: TRBJ2-1
size: -
length: 17
CDR3: ASSQDSAGGASSYNEQF

V: TRBV28
J: TRBJ1-4
size: -
length: 12
CDR3: ASSLEGLHEKLF

V: TRBV6-5
J: TRBJ2-3
size: -
length: 12
CDR3: ASSYGQGADTQY

V: TRBV29-1
J: TRBJ2-7
size: -
length: 10
CDR3: SVGQGVYEQY

V: TRBV15
J: TRBJ2-5
size: few
length: 11
CDR3: ATSRQVRETQY

V: TRBV3-1/TRBV3-2
J: TRBJ2-7
size: -
length: 13
CDR3: ASSQAGGLDYEQY

V: TRBV5-4
J: TRBJ1-1
size: -
length: 12
CDR3: ASSVGTTDTEAF

V: TRBV10-3
J: TRBJ2-3
size: -
length: 12
CDR3: AIRRLPGEDTQY

V: TRBV19
J: TRBJ2-3
size: once
length: 13
CDR3: ASTLAGPLTDTQY

V: TRBV5-1
J: TRBJ2-1
size: -
length: 15
CDR3: ASCLPGLAGGDNEQF

V: TRBV7-2
J: TRBJ2-3
size: -
length: 10
CDR3: ASSWTTDTQY

V: TRBV6-5
J: TRBJ2-7
size: -
length: 12
CDR3: ASSSGQGFNEQY

V: TRBV2
J: TRBJ1-5
size: -
length: 13
CDR3: ASSDRLTSGQPQH

V: TRBV7-3
J: TRBJ1-1
size: -
length: 14
CDR3: ASSSYRVVADTEAF

V: TRBV18
J: TRBJ2-7
size: -
length: 12
CDR3: ASSPTSGRYEQY

V: TRBV7-8
J: TRBJ1-1
size: -
length: 12
CDR3: ASSLELGASEAF

V: TRBV24-1
J: TRBJ2-3
size: -
length: 13
CDR3: ATSGHGDSTDTQY

V: TRBV2
J: TRBJ1-2
size: few
length: 11
CDR3: ASTLDRVDGYT

V: TRBV6-5
J: TRBJ2-7
size: -
length: 12
CDR3: ASTPTSPVYEQY

V: TRBV19
J: TRBJ2-3
size: -
length: 12
CDR3: ASSLGQGSDTQY

V: TRBV27
J: TRBJ1-5
size: few
length: 13
CDR3: ASSFGSYSNQPQH

V: TRBV29-1
J: TRBJ2-7
size: -
length: 14
CDR3: SVEAQGGASNYEQY

V: TRBV5-5
J: TRBJ2-7
size: once
length: 10
CDR3: ASSSDSHEQY

V: TRBV15
J: TRBJ1-1
size: -
length: 10
CDR3: ATSRGQTEAF

V: TRBV27
J: TRBJ2-2
size: -
length: 13
CDR3: ASSLRGRVTGELF

V: TRBV19
J: TRBJ1-2
size: -
length: 11
CDR3: ASSIVGQYGYT

V: TRBV6-5
J: TRBJ2-1
size: -
length: 13
CDR3: ASSSLGQTTNEQF

V: TRBV30
J: TRBJ2-7
size: -
length: 10
CDR3: AWNDKTYEQY

V: TRBV21-1
J: TRBJ2-1
size: -
length: 12
CDR3: ARVAGMTYNEQF

V: TRBV5-1
J: TRBJ1-2
size: -
length: 12
CDR3: ASSLNRGDYGYT

V: TRBV7-9
J: TRBJ1-1
size: -
length: 11
CDR3: ASSLVENTEAF

V: TRBV7-9
J: TRBJ1-5
size: -
length: 10
CDR3: ASRLGGQPQH

V: TRBV6-6
J: TRBJ1-2
size: -
length: 13
CDR3: ASSYTGQGGYGYT

V: TRBV6-4
J: TRBJ1-5
size: -
length: 10
CDR3: ASSDSEQPQH

V: TRBV27
J: TRBJ2-3
size: -
length: 13
CDR3: ASSLGTSGTDTQY

V: TRBV9
J: TRBJ1-6
size: -
length: 14
CDR3: ASSVATGGDNSPLH

V: TRBV6-2/TRBV6-3
J: TRBJ2-3
size: -
length: 11
CDR3: ASSDGTGDTQY

V: TRBV30
J: TRBJ1-1
size: -
length: 11
CDR3: AWGGGYDTEAF

V: TRBV3-1/TRBV3-2
J: TRBJ1-2
size: -
length: 11
CDR3: ASSLPGGIGYT

V: TRBV3-1/TRBV3-2
J: TRBJ1-1
size: -
length: 13
CDR3: ASSRRSHAGSEAF

V: TRBV18
J: TRBJ1-2
size: -
length: 12
CDR3: ASSPPSGNYGYT

V: TRBV3-1/TRBV3-2
J: TRBJ1-1
size: -
length: 11
CDR3: ASSQKPNTEAF

V: TRBV7-9
J: TRBJ1-2
size: few
length: 11
CDR3: ASSLGQGGGYT

V: TRBV7-8
J: TRBJ2-3
size: -
length: 11
CDR3: ASSLAHTDTQY

V: TRBV28
J: TRBJ2-3
size: -
length: 12
CDR3: ASSWDRGGDTQY

V: TRBV7-9
J: TRBJ2-1
size: -
length: 12
CDR3: ASSLEGSYNEQF

V: TRBV5-4
J: TRBJ1-2
size: -
length: 13
CDR3: ASSHPTTGRGGYT